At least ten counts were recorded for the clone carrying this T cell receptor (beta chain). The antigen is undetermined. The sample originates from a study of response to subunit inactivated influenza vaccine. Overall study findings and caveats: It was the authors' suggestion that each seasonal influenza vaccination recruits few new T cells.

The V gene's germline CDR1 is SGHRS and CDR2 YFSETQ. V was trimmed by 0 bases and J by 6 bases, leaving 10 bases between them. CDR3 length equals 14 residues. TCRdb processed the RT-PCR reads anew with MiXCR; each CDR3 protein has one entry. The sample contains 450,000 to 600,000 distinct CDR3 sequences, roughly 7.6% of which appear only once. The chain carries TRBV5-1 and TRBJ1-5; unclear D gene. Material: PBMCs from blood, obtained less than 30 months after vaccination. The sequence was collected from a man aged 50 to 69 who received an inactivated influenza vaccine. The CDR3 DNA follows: TGCGCCAGCAGCTTGGGGGTAAAGGGTCAGCCCCAGCATTTT. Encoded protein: CASSLGVKGQPQHF.